This TCR beta chain stems from a study of cytomegalovirus exposure and HLA in healthy donors. In its sample, this clone was seen a few times. Its specificity is not known. PCR was performed using 60 Vbeta and 13 Jbeta primers. Sequencing was performed with immunoSEQ multiplex PCR; in TCRdb, only in-frame clones are kept and a portion is missing. The sample has about 73,000 clones, roughly two thirds seen once. The ends lost 4 bases at V and 4 bases at J; junction bases unmatched: 10. The CDR3 has 16 residues. Germline values: CDR1 SEHNR, CDR2 FQNEAQ (reference sequence). Study-level findings and limits: Certain indistinguishable V segments, among them TRBV6-2 and TRBV6-3, were excluded. CMV antigen specificity of a few CMV-associated chains was confirmed in vitro. Most TCR beta V segments were productive about 90% or about 30% of the time in an earlier analysis. Later analysis identified a missense DCLRE1C variant that was linked to TCR beta V- and J-gene trimming.

The sequenced sample consisted of PBMCs. This TCR was recovered from a woman aged 45-59 years in good health and CMV-seropositive. The chain has TRBV7-9 and TRBJ1-1; 9 positions agree with TRBD1. The CDR3 DNA reads TGTGCCAGCAGCTCCATGGGGGGACAGGGTGTCACTGAAGCTTTCTTT. Protein: CASSSMGGQGVTEAFF.